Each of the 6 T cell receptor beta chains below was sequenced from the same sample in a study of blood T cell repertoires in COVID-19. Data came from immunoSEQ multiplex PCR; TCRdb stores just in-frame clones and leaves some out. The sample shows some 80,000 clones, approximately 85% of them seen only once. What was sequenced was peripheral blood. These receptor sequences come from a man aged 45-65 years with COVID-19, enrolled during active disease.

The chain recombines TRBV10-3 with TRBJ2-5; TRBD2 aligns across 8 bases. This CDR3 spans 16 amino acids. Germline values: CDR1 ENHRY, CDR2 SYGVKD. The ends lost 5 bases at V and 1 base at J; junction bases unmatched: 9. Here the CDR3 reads CAISTSGEGPQETQYF. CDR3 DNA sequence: TGTGCCATCAGTACTAGCGGAGAGGGGCCCCAAGAGACCCAGTACTTC.

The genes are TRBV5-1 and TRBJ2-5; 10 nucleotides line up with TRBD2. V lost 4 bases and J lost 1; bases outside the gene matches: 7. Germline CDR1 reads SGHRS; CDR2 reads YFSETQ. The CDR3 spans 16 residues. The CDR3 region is CASSPRTSGGQETQYF. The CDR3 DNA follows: TGCGCCAGCAGCCCGCGGACTAGCGGAGGCCAAGAGACCCAGTACTTC.

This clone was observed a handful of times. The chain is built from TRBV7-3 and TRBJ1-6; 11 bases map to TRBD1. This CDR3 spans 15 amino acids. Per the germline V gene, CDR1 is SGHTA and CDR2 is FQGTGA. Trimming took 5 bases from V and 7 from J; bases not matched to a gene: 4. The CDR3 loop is CASSPGQGANSPLHF. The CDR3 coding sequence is TGTGCCAGCAGCCCCGGACAGGGGGCCAATTCACCCCTCCACTTT.

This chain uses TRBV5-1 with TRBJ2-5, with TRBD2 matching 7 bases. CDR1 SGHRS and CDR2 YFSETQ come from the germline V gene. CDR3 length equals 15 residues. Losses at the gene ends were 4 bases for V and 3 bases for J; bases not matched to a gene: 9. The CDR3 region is CASSSGTAGEETQYF. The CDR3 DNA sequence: TGCGCCAGCAGCAGCGGGACGGCGGGGGAAGAGACCCAGTACTTC.

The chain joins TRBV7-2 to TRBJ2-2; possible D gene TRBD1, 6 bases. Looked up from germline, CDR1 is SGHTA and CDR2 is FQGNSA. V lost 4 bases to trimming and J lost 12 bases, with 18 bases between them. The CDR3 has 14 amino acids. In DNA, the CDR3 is TGTGCCAGCAGCTCCCCCCGGGACACAGCGAAGCTGTTTTTT. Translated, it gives CASSSPRDTAKLFF.

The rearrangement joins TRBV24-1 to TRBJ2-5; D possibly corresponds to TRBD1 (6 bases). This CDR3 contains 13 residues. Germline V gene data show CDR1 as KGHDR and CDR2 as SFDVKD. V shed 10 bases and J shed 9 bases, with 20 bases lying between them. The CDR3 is CATQQGWGSAQYF. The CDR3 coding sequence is TGTGCCACTCAACAGGGTTGGGGATCGGCCCAGTACTTC.